The 8 T cell receptor beta chains in this list originate from one sample, sequenced in a study of CD8 T cells in ankylosing spondylitis. General observations from the study: Characteristic of ankylosing spondylitis blood, it appeared, was a TCR beta motif comprising about eight highly homologous variants.

A single record per CDR3 protein comes from TCRdb applying MiXCR to the 5' RACE reads. The top ten hold about 15% of the sample, which has 300,000 to 400,000 distinct CDR3 sequences, about 20% seen once. No cognate antigen is known for these TCRs. Sequenced input: blood, either unsorted or a sorted T cell fraction (not recorded which). These receptors were taken from a male donor with ankylosing spondylitis.

V is TRBV20-1 and J is TRBJ1-2, with TRBD1 as a possible D gene (6 bases). The CDR3 runs to 13 residues. The ends were cut back, 4 bases at V and 7 bases at J, with 16 bases in the middle. Germline V gene lookup returns CDR1 DFQATT and CDR2 SNEGSKA (reference sequence). The CDR3 DNA sequence: TGCAGTGCTACCGTCCCAGGGGAGGGTGGCTACACCTTC. Amino acid sequence: CSATVPGEGGYTF.

The chain combines TRBV4-2 with TRBJ2-7; 9 bases align to TRBD2. The CDR3 totals 14 residues. Germline CDR1 and CDR2: LGHNA and YNFKEQ. After removal of 4 bases from V and 1 base from J, the junction contained 2 bases not matched to a gene. The CDR3 loop reads CASSPLAGSYEQYF. As DNA, the CDR3 is TGTGCCAGCAGCCCTCTAGCGGGGTCCTACGAGCAGTACTTC.

CDR3 sequence: CASIGQETQYF. CDR3 DNA sequence: TGTGCCAGCATCGGCCAAGAGACCCAGTACTTC. This rearrangement joins TRBV6-5 to TRBJ2-5; no clear D. The germline CDR1 and CDR2 sequences are MNHEY and SVGAGI. The V and J ends lost 7 bases and 1 base respectively, with 4 bases between them. The CDR3 is 11 residues long.

In this sample, this clonotype turned up once. The chain employs TRBV7-3 and TRBJ2-1; 7 nucleotides align to TRBD1. J gave up 13 bases and V 3 bases, and 6 bases lay outside the gene matches. CDR3 length: 12 amino acids. CDR1 is SGHTA and CDR2 is FQGTGA in the germline V gene. In nucleotides, the CDR3 is TGTGCCAGCAGCTTCCCCCGGGACAGACAGTTCTTC. Translation gives CASSFPRDRQFF.

This clonotype came up a few times. The junction and the germline gene differ at one end; a read error may be behind it. CDR3 residues: CSARGAGEPDTQYF. In nucleotides, the CDR3 is TGCAGTGCGAGAGGAGCGGGAGAACCAGATACGCAGTATTTT. V gene TRBV20-1 combines with J gene TRBJ2-3; 8 positions match TRBD2. The CDR3 is made up of 14 amino acids. Germline V gene lookup returns CDR1 DFQATT and CDR2 SNEGSKA (reference sequence).

The chain is built from TRBV5-1 and TRBJ2-1; D uncertain. Germline V gene lookup returns CDR1 SGHRS and CDR2 YFSETQ. V was cut by 3 bases and J by 9 bases, with 22 bases left in between. The CDR3 contains 16 residues. The chain's CDR3 is CASSYPLTFPLGEQFF. CDR3 DNA: TGCGCCAGCAGCTACCCGCTGACTTTCCCCCTTGGTGAGCAGTTCTTC. Based on the CDR3 plus reference TRBV5-1 and TRBJ2-1, the full variable domain is KAGVTQTPRYLIKTRGQQVTLSCSPISGHRSVSWYQQTPGQGLQFLFEYFSETQRNKGNFPGRFSGRQFSNSRSEMNVSTLELGDSALYLCASSYPLTFPLGEQFFGPGTRLTVL.

This clonotype turned up a few times. The chain combines TRBV3-1 with TRBJ1-1, with D possibly being TRBD1 (6 bases). The germline V gene encodes CDR1 LGHDT and CDR2 YNNKEL (reference sequence). V dropped 4 bases and J dropped 9 bases, with 9 bases sitting between them. CDR3 length equals 11 residues. CDR3 region: CASSPGGQAFF. The CDR3 nucleotides read TGTGCCAGCAGCCCGGGGGGGCAAGCTTTCTTT. Together with reference TRBV3-1 and TRBJ1-1, the CDR3 gives the full variable domain: DTAVSQTPKYLVTQMGNDKSIKCEQNLGHDTMYWYKQDSKKFLKIMFSYNNKELIINETVPNRFSPKSPDKAHLNLHINSLELGDSAVYFCASSPGGQAFFGQGTRLTVV.

V gene TRBV5-1 combines with J gene TRBJ1-2; 9 nucleotides align to TRBD1. This CDR3 spans 16 amino acids. Trimming took 4 bases from V and 2 from J; bases not matched to a gene: 9. CDR1 is SGHRS and CDR2 is YFSETQ in the germline V gene. CDR3 loop: CASSGGDRDANYGYTF. CDR3 coding DNA: TGCGCCAGCAGCGGGGGGGACAGGGATGCGAACTATGGCTACACCTTC.